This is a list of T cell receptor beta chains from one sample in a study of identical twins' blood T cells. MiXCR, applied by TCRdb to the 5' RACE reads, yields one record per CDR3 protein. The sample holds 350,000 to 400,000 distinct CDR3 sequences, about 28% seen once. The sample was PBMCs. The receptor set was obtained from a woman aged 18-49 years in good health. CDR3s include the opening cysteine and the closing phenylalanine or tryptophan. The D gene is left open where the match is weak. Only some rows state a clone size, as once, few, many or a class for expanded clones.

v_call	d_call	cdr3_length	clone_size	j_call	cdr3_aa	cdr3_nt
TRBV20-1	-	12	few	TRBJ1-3	CSARVGSRGKKF	TGCAGTGCTAGAGTGGGGTCCAGGGGAAAGAAATTT
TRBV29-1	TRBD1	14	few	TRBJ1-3	CSVMTGYSGNTIYF	TGCAGCGTCATGACAGGGTACTCTGGAAACACCATATATTTT
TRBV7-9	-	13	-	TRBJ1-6	CASSPTPDSPLHF	TGTGCCAGCAGCCCTACCCCCGATTCACCCCTCCACTTT
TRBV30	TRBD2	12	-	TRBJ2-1	CAWKTGGPLSFF	TGTGCCTGGAAAACGGGAGGGCCCCTTTCGTTCTTC
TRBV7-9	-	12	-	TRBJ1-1	CASKSFNTEAFF	TGTGCCAGCAAGTCCTTCAACACTGAAGCTTTCTTT
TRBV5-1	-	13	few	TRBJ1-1	CASSLDFDTEAFF	TGCGCCAGCAGCTTGGATTTTGACACTGAAGCTTTCTTT
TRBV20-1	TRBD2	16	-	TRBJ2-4	CSAPELAGGSKNIQYF	TGCAGTGCTCCCGAGCTAGCGGGAGGATCCAAAAACATTCAGTACTTC
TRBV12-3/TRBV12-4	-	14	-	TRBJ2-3	CASRSPGGADTQYF	TGTGCCAGCAGATCACCCGGGGGAGCAGATACGCAGTATTTT
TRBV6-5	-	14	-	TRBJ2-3	CASSYSGEADTQYF	TGTGCCAGCAGTTACTCTGGAGAGGCAGATACGCAGTATTTT
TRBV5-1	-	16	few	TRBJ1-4	CASSLNLVAPNEKLFF	TGCGCCAGCAGCTTGAATTTGGTAGCTCCTAATGAAAAACTGTTTTTT
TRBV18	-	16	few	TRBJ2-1	CASSVYPDGLNNEQFF	TGTGCCAGCTCAGTATACCCCGATGGGCTAAACAATGAGCAGTTCTTC
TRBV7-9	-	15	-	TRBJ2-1	CASSLSLVKWSEQFF	TGTGCCAGCAGCTTATCTCTGGTGAAGTGGAGTGAGCAGTTCTTC
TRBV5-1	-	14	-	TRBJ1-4	CASALGDTDEKLFF	TGCGCCAGCGCGTTAGGGGACACGGATGAAAAACTGTTTTTT
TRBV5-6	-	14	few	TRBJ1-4	CASSSTSTNEKLFF	TGTGCCAGCAGCTCGACATCAACTAATGAAAAACTGTTTTTT
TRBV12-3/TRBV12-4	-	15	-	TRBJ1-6	CASSLVGGANSPLHF	TGTGCCAGCAGTTTAGTCGGGGGTGCAAATTCACCCCTCCACTTT
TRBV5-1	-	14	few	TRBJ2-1	CATTRNGGYNEQFF	TGCGCCACCACACGTAATGGGGGGTACAATGAGCAGTTCTTC
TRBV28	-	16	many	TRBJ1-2	CASSFSTGRGLGGYTF	TGTGCCAGCAGTTTCTCTACAGGAAGAGGACTAGGGGGCTACACCTTC
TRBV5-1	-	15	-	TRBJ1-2	CASSLVGDSRYGYTF	TGCGCCAGCAGCTTGGTCGGCGACTCACGCTATGGCTACACCTTC
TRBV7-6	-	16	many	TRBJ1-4	CASSSLRGDSNEKLFF	TGTGCCAGCAGCTCGCTTCGAGGGGATTCTAATGAAAAACTGTTTTTT
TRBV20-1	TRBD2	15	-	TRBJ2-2	CSASSGGGNTGELFF	TGCAGTGCTAGTAGCGGCGGGGGGAACACCGGGGAGCTGTTTTTT
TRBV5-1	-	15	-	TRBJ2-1	CASSLVRAAVNEQFF	TGCGCCAGCAGCTTGGTGAGAGCGGCCGTCAATGAGCAGTTCTTC
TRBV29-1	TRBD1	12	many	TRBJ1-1	CSARQGRTEAFF	TGCAGCGCGAGACAGGGGCGGACTGAAGCTTTCTTT
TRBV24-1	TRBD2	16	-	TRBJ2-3	CATSEAGTSPTDTQYF	TGTGCCACCAGTGAGGCCGGGACTAGCCCTACAGATACGCAGTATTTT
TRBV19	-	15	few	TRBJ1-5	CASSILGGLYQPQHF	TGTGCCAGTAGTATTCTCGGCGGCCTTTATCAGCCCCAGCATTTT
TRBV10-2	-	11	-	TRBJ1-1	CVSSGGTEAFF	TGCGTCAGCAGTGGGGGTACTGAAGCTTTCTTT
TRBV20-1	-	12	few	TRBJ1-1	CSAKERENEAFF	TGCAGTGCGAAAGAGCGGGAAAATGAAGCTTTCTTT
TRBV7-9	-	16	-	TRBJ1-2	CASSSSTATLNYCYTF	TGTGCCAGCAGCTCGAGCACAGCGACTCTTAACTATTGCTACACCTTC
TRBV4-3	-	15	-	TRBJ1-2	CASSQDIRGVELGTF	TGCGCCAGCAGCCAAGATATACGGGGGGTCGAGTTAGGCACCTTC
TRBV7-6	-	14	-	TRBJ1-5	CASSFRQSDQPQHF	TGTGCCAGCAGCTTCAGACAGTCAGATCAGCCCCAGCATTTT
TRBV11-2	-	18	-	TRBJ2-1	CASSLDRGGMASRNEQFF	TGTGCCAGCAGCTTAGATCGGGGCGGGATGGCTTCGCGCAATGAGCAGTTCTTC
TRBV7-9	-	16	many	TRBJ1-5	CASSRSGPGRHQPQHF	TGTGCCAGCAGCCGAAGTGGGCCAGGTCGTCATCAGCCCCAGCATTTT
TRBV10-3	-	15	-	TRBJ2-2	CAISDPAGERRELFF	TGTGCCATCAGTGATCCCGCGGGCGAACGAAGGGAGCTGTTTTTT
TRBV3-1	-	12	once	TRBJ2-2	CASRPSTGEPFF	TGTGCCAGCAGACCATCAACCGGGGAGCCGTTTTTT
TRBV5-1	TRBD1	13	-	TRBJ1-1	CASTWTGLGEAFF	TGCGCCAGCACATGGACAGGGCTGGGTGAAGCTTTCTTT
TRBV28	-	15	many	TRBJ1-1	CASSRRRQLNTEAFF	TGTGCCAGCAGCCGGAGGAGACAGCTGAACACTGAAGCTTTCTTT
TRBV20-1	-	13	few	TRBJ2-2	CSASLTSTGELFF	TGCAGTGCTAGTTTGACGTCCACCGGGGAGCTGTTTTTT
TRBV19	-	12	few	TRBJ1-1	CASAPSSGMTFF	TGTGCCAGTGCTCCCTCCTCTGGGATGACTTTCTTT
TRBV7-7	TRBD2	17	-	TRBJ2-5	CASSLMPAGVLQETQYF	TGTGCTAGCAGCTTGATGCCAGCGGGGGTACTCCAAGAGACCCAGTACTTC
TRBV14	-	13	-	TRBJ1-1	CASSQEVGTEAFF	TGTGCCAGCAGCCAGGAAGTCGGCACTGAAGCTTTCTTT
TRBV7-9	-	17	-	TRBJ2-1	CAGELARIGSSYNEQFF	TGTGCCGGGGAGCTGGCTAGAATCGGCAGTTCCTACAATGAGCAGTTCTTC
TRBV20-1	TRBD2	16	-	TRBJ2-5	CSARDAASGLVETQYF	TGCAGTGCTAGAGATGCGGCTAGCGGGCTCGTAGAGACCCAGTACTTC
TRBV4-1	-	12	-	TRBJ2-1	CASSFNHNEQFF	TGCGCCAGCAGCTTCAATCACAATGAGCAGTTCTTC
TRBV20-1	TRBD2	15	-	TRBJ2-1	CSARVSLAGVNEQFF	TGCAGTGCTAGAGTTAGTCTAGCGGGAGTTAATGAGCAGTTCTTC
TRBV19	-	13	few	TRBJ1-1	CASSMARGGEAFF	TGTGCCAGTAGTATGGCGAGGGGTGGGGAAGCTTTCTTT
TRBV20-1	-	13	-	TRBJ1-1	CSASRTLNTEAFF	TGCAGTGCTAGTCGGACGTTGAACACTGAAGCTTTCTTT
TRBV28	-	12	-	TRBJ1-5	CSSSFAYQPQHF	TGTTCCAGCAGTTTCGCCTATCAGCCCCAGCATTTT
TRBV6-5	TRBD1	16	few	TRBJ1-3	CASSYSGQGHGNTIYF	TGTGCCAGCAGTTACTCCGGACAGGGGCATGGAAACACCATATATTTT